Each of the 32 T cell receptor beta chains below was sequenced from the same sample in a study of technical replicates of blood from a handful of donors. Method: immunoSEQ multiplex PCR; TCRdb's copy keeps in-frame clones and lacks some. The sample lists tens of thousands of clones; about nine tenths were seen once. Sequenced: T cells isolated from PBMCs. Receptor source: a human donor in good health.

The CDR3 coding sequence is TGTGCCAGCAGCTTAGATCGGGGGGTCTATGGCTACACCTTC. Amino acids: CASSLDRGVYGYTF. This rearrangement joins TRBV7-9 to TRBJ1-2; possibly TRBD1 for D (5 bases). The V end lost 1 base, the J end lost 4 bases, and 10 bases lay between the germline ends. The CDR3 covers 14 residues. Looked up from germline, CDR1 is SEHNR and CDR2 is FQNEAQ (reference sequence).

In the case of this clone: The junction and the germline gene differ at one end; a read error may be behind it. The chain has TRBV7-7 and TRBJ1-3; D is possibly TRBD1 (5 bases). CDR3 length: 13 residues. Germline values: CDR1 SSHAT, CDR2 FNYEAQ (reference sequence). The CDR3 nucleotides are TGTGCTAGCAGCTTAGACAGAGGAAACACCATATATTTT. It translates to CASSLDRGNTIYF.

DNA for the CDR3: TGTGCCAGCAGCTTGGGGGCGCCTGGAAACACCATATATTTT. It encodes CASSLGAPGNTIYF. V usage is TRBV7-9 and J usage is TRBJ1-3, with D possibly TRBD1 on 6 matching bases. The CDR3 spans 14 residues. CDR1 is SEHNR and CDR2 is FQNEAQ in the germline V gene (reference sequence). V lost 3 bases, J lost 2 bases, and 8 bases lay in between.

The chain employs TRBV9 and TRBJ1-1; unclear D gene. The CDR3 sequence is 12 residues long. Per the germline V gene, CDR1 is SGDLS and CDR2 is YYNGEE. V was cut by 2 bases and J by 4 bases, with 6 bases left in between. The CDR3 bases are TGTGCCAGCAGCGTTGGCGGCACTGAAGCTTTCTTT. Its translation is CASSVGGTEAFF.

The rearrangement joins TRBV30 to TRBJ2-5, with a tentative D call TRBD2 (5 bases). V gave up 0 bases and J gave up 0 bases, with 8 bases separating them. Germline loops: CDR1 GTSNPN, CDR2 SVGIG (reference sequence). This CDR3 spans 14 amino acids. CDR3: CAWSVLAYQETQYF. CDR3 in DNA: TGTGCCTGGAGTGTTTTAGCGTACCAAGAGACCCAGTACTTC.

This clone was picked up one time. This chain uses TRBV27 with TRBJ1-2; 7 nucleotides match TRBD1. Losses at the gene ends were 4 bases for V and 2 bases for J; bases not matched to a gene: 10. The CDR3 totals 16 residues. Germline CDR1 reads MNHEY; CDR2 reads SMNVEV (reference sequence). CDR3 region: CASSSAGTVGNYGYTF. CDR3 bases: TGTGCCAGCAGTTCGGCCGGGACAGTGGGCAACTATGGCTACACCTTC.

In DNA, the CDR3 is TGTGCCAGCAGCTATGCCGCTAGCGGGGCCACAGATACGCAGTATTTT. Translation gives CASSYAASGATDTQYF. This chain links TRBV13 with TRBJ2-3, with TRBD2 matching over 9 bases. Germline CDR1 and CDR2: PRHDT and FYEKMQ (reference sequence). CDR3 size: 16 residues. V lost 4 bases, J lost 2 bases, and 7 bases stayed unmatched.

The V call is TRBV12-2, the J call TRBJ2-2; TRBD2 reflects the table's D call only, with no check against the DNA. TRBV12-2 is flagged as a pseudogene. The CDR3 totals 15 residues. The CDR3 sequence: CASRLTSGNTGELFF. The DNA for the CDR3 is TGTGCAAGTCGCTTGACTAGCGGGAACACCGGGGAGCTGTTTTTT.

J is TRBJ2-3 and V is TRBV4-2; tentative D call: TRBD2 (6 bases). V was pared by 2 bases and J by 6 bases, with 18 bases between. The CDR3 consists of 16 residues. Germline V CDR1 and CDR2: LGHNA, YNFKEQ. CDR3 residues: CASSQRPGEGSDTQYF. The CDR3 DNA is TGTGCCAGCAGCCAACGGCCGGGAGAGGGTAGTGATACGCAGTATTTT.

The genes are TRBV5-1 and TRBJ1-1, with D tentatively TRBD1 (5 bases). V shed 4 bases and J shed 1 base, with 14 bases lying between them. The CDR3 loop spans 15 amino acids. Germline values: CDR1 SGHRS, CDR2 YFSETQ. This CDR3 reads CASSTSSGENTEAFF. In DNA form, the CDR3 reads TGCGCCAGCAGCACCTCGTCGGGGGAGAACACTGAAGCTTTCTTT.

The table lists this clone with a count of one. The chain carries TRBV7-8 and TRBJ2-1, with TRBD2 matching 13 bases. V lost 4 bases, J lost 4 bases, and 13 bases stayed unmatched. CDR3 size: 19 residues. Per the germline V gene, CDR1 is SGHVS and CDR2 is FQNEAQ. CDR3 bases: TGTGCCAGCAGCTATGGACTAGCGGGAGTCGGTCCACCTTACAATGAGCAGTTCTTC. Amino acids: CASSYGLAGVGPPYNEQFF. Drawing the rest from reference TRBV7-8 and TRBJ2-1, the complete variable domain is GAGVSQSPRYKVAKRGQDVALRCDPISGHVSLFWYQQALGQGPEFLTYFQNEAQLDKSGLPSDRFFAERPEGSVSTLKIQRTQQEDSAVYLCASSYGLAGVGPPYNEQFFGPGTRLTVL.

Here the CDR3 DNA reads TGTGCCAGCTCCGCGGCGCGGTTGTCCAACAATGAGCAGTTCTTC. Residues: CASSAARLSNNEQFF. This chain links TRBV19 with TRBJ2-1; D not certain. CDR1 and CDR2 from the germline V gene are LNHDA and SQIVND (reference sequence). CDR3 length equals 15 residues. Trimming took off 9 bases at V and 5 bases at J, with 20 bases between the two ends. The variable domain in full, with the rest retrieved from reference TRBV19 and TRBJ2-1, is DGGITQSPKYLFRKEGQNVTLSCEQNLNHDAMYWYRQDPGQGLRLIYYSQIVNDFQKGDIAEGYSVSREKKESFPLTVTSAQKNPTAFYLCASSAARLSNNEQFFGPGTRLTVL.

The rearrangement joins TRBV10-1 to TRBJ2-7, with 7 bases fitting TRBD1. CDR3 length: 15 residues. Germline loops: CDR1 WNHNN, CDR2 SYGVQD (reference sequence). The V gene end was trimmed by 2 bases and the J gene end by 5 bases; junction bases not matched to a gene: 9. The DNA for the CDR3 is TGCGCCAGCAGTGAGACTACCCAACAGGGGAACGAGCAGTACTTC. Translating gives CASSETTQQGNEQYF.

This clone appeared once. V is TRBV5-1 and J is TRBJ2-1; D unclear. V gave up 2 bases and J gave up 3 bases, with 15 bases separating them. The CDR3 spans 16 residues. CDR1 SGHRS and CDR2 YFSETQ come from the germline V gene. CDR3 bases: TGCGCCAGCAGCTTAAGCCGATTCGAGCACTACAATGAGCAGTTCTTC. Translating it yields CASSLSRFEHYNEQFF.

The rearrangement links TRBV27 to TRBJ2-7, with TRBD1 matching over 9 bases. Germline trimming cut 2 bases from V and 4 bases from J; bases unmatched to any gene: 6. The CDR3 covers 15 residues. CDR1 is MNHEY, CDR2 SMNVEV, per germline (reference sequence). DNA of the CDR3: TGTGCCAGCAGTTTAGCCGGGACAGGGTTTTACGAGCAGTACTTC. Residues: CASSLAGTGFYEQYF.

The V gene is TRBV28, the J gene TRBJ2-7; no reliable D call. This CDR3 has 13 residues. V was clipped by 6 bases and J by 4 bases, with 13 bases between them. Per the germline V gene, CDR1 is MDHEN and CDR2 is SYDVKM. The CDR3 loop reads CASSPQQNYEQYF. The CDR3 DNA reads as TGTGCCAGCAGCCCCCAACAGAATTACGAGCAGTACTTC.

This chain uses TRBV6-5 with TRBJ2-1; a weak D match, TRBD2 (6 bases). Trimming took 10 bases from V and 10 from J, leaving 14 bases between them. Germline V lookup: CDR1 MNHEY, CDR2 SVGAGI. The CDR3 extends over 11 amino acids. The CDR3 spells CATELSGEQFF. CDR3 DNA sequence: TGTGCCACCGAACTAAGCGGGGAGCAGTTCTTC.

This clone was observed a few times. This chain links TRBV25-1 with TRBJ1-1; D is unresolved. Trimming took off 5 bases at V and 0 bases at J, with 10 bases between the two ends. The germline gives CDR1 MGHDK, CDR2 SYGVNS. CDR3 size: 14 residues. The CDR3 region is CASSLADMNTEAFF. The DNA for the CDR3 is TGTGCCAGCAGTCTTGCAGACATGAACACTGAAGCTTTCTTT.

The chain links TRBV29-1 to TRBJ2-2, with D possibly being TRBD2 (6 bases). In germline, CDR1 is SQVTM, CDR2 ANQGSEA. Trimming cost V 3 bases and J 0 bases, with 8 bases left between them. There are 14 residues in the CDR3. DNA for the CDR3: TGCAGCGTTGATACGGGGGCGAACACCGGGGAGCTGTTTTTT. Its protein product is CSVDTGANTGELFF.

V and J are TRBV6-1 and TRBJ2-4, with TRBD2 as a possible D gene (6 bases). The CDR3 covers 13 residues. CDR1 MNHNS and CDR2 SASEGT come from the germline V gene. V lost 2 bases and J 15 bases, leaving 17 bases between the germline ends. CDR3 region: CASSEFLEGRRYF. Here the CDR3 DNA reads TGTGCCAGCAGTGAATTCTTGGAGGGGAGGAGGTACTTC.

The genes are TRBV4-3 and TRBJ1-6, with D unclear. The CDR3 extends over 14 amino acids. Germline V gives CDR1 LGHNA, CDR2 YSLEER. V was cut by 1 base and J by 9 bases, with 10 bases left in between. As DNA, the CDR3 is TGCGCCAGCAGCCAAGGTCAGGAAAGTTCACCCCTCCACTTT. It is translated as CASSQGQESSPLHF.

V gene TRBV5-4 combines with J gene TRBJ2-1; a weak D match, TRBD2 (6 bases). Per the germline V gene, CDR1 is SGHNT and CDR2 is YYREEE (reference sequence). CDR3 size: 12 residues. The V end was cut by 2 bases, the J end by 7 bases, with 7 bases between. Written as DNA, the CDR3 is TGTGCCAGCAGCTTAGGAGGGAATGAGCAGTTCTTC. Translating it yields CASSLGGNEQFF.

The chain joins TRBV18 to TRBJ1-1, with 8 bases aligning to TRBD1. There are 16 residues in the CDR3. The germline gives CDR1 KGHSH, CDR2 LQKENI. Germline trimming cut 0 bases from V and 1 base from J; bases unmatched to any gene: 4. This CDR3 is CASSPPNRGSNTEAFF. DNA of the CDR3: TGTGCCAGCTCACCACCTAACAGGGGGTCGAACACTGAAGCTTTCTTT. The entire variable domain, with the rest obtained from reference TRBV18 and TRBJ1-1, is as follows: NAGVMQNPRHLVRRRGQEARLRCSPMKGHSHVYWYRQLPEEGLKFMVYLQKENIIDESGMPKERFSAEFPKEGPSILRIQQVVRGDSAAYFCASSPPNRGSNTEAFFGQGTRLTVV.

The chain links TRBV30 to TRBJ1-5, with 8 bases that match TRBD1. In germline, CDR1 is GTSNPN, CDR2 SVGIG (reference sequence). This CDR3 is 12 amino acids long. With V trimmed by 2 bases and J by 7 bases, 1 base remained unmatched. The CDR3 region is CAWSPGGQPQHF. CDR3 DNA: TGTGCCTGGAGTCCAGGGGGCCAGCCCCAGCATTTT.

This chain links TRBV5-6 with TRBJ2-5; D gene uncertain. V was trimmed by 4 bases and J by 4 bases, leaving 11 bases between them. Germline CDR1 reads SGHDT; CDR2 reads YYEEEE. The CDR3 runs 13 residues. For the CDR3, the DNA is TGTGCCAGCAGCCGCGACTCAGTAGAGACCCAGTACTTC. Its protein product is CASSRDSVETQYF. Full variable domain (outside the CDR3, taken from reference TRBV5-6 and TRBJ2-5): DAGVTQSPTHLIKTRGQQVTLRCSPKSGHDTVSWYQQALGQGPQFIFQYYEEEERQRGNFPDRFSGHQFPNYSSELNVNALLLGDSALYLCASSRDSVETQYFGPGTRLLVL.

This clone was found once. The chain couples TRBV7-2 to TRBJ2-1; no reliable D call. CDR3 length: 14 residues. Trimming removed 8 bases from V and 1 base from J, with 12 bases in between. Germline assignment: CDR1 SGHTA and CDR2 FQGNSA. DNA for the CDR3: TGTGCCAGCCGACCTACGAGGTCCTACAATGAGCAGTTCTTC. It is translated as CASRPTRSYNEQFF.

The CDR3 loop is CASSDSGGPYNEQFF. The CDR3 nucleotides read TGTGCCAGCAGTGATTCGGGAGGGCCATACAATGAGCAGTTCTTC. The V gene is TRBV25-1, the J gene TRBJ2-1, with 8 bases matching TRBD2. Losses at the gene ends were 3 bases for V and 4 bases for J; bases not matched to a gene: 5. The CDR3 runs 15 residues. Germline lookup yields CDR1 MGHDK and CDR2 SYGVNS.

This chain links TRBV28 with TRBJ1-5; weak D call: TRBD1 (6 bases). The V gene's germline CDR1 is MDHEN and CDR2 SYDVKM. This CDR3 region has 16 residues. Trimming took off 3 bases at V and 0 bases at J, with 12 bases between the two ends. CDR3: CASSLYGGHSNQPQHF. The CDR3 DNA reads TGTGCCAGCAGTTTGTATGGGGGACATAGCAATCAGCCCCAGCATTTT.

The CDR3, as DNA: TGTGCTAGTGGTTTGGACCACAGGGCGACCGGGGAGCTGTTTTTT. This gives the protein CASGLDHRATGELFF. This rearrangement joins TRBV12-5 to TRBJ2-2, with a possible D match to TRBD1 (6 bases). This CDR3 comprises 15 residues. The V gene lost 1 base and the J gene lost 5 bases, with 11 bases spanning the gap. Germline V lookup: CDR1 LGHNT, CDR2 FRNRAP.

In DNA, the CDR3 is TGTGCCAGCAGCTTACCAGGGGCAATAAAGGATACGCAGTATTTT. Its translation is CASSLPGAIKDTQYF. This chain links TRBV7-2 with TRBJ2-3; tentatively, D is TRBD1 (6 bases). V dropped 2 bases and J dropped 6 bases, with 15 bases sitting between them. This CDR3 region has 15 residues. Germline CDR1 reads SGHTA; CDR2 reads FQGNSA.

CDR3 coding DNA: TGTGCCAGCAGCTTTCCCCCCTCTTATGCTAGTCGAGAGACCCAGTACTTC. Encoded protein: CASSFPPSYASRETQYF. The V gene is TRBV28, the J gene TRBJ2-5; D ambiguous. Germline CDR1 MDHEN, CDR2 SYDVKM. This CDR3 is 17 amino acids long. The V and J ends lost 6 bases and 4 bases respectively, with 24 bases between them.

With respect to this clone: The junction differs from germline at one of its ends, possibly a read error. This chain uses TRBV7-9 with TRBJ1-2, with D perhaps TRBD1 (5 bases). Germline V gene sequence: CDR1 SEHNR, CDR2 FQNEAQ (reference sequence). The CDR3 sequence is 9 residues long. The CDR3 spells CASSLTDPF. CDR3 bases: TGTGCCAGCAGCTTGACAGATCCCTTC.